The 21 T cell receptor beta chains presented below share a single source sample, sequenced in a study of cytomegalovirus exposure and HLA in healthy donors. Vbeta (60) and Jbeta (13) primers were used in the PCR. The table came from immunoSEQ multiplex PCR; TCRdb's copy has only in-frame clones and leaves some out. Of about 110,000 clones in the sample, about 80% were seen once. Sequenced input: PBMCs. Receptors originate from a woman aged 60-70 years in good health and CMV-seropositive.

The V call is TRBV10-1, the J call TRBJ2-1, with D maybe TRBD1 (5 bases). This CDR3 region has 15 residues. With 2 bases removed from V and 4 bases from J, the gap between germline ends came to 12 bases. The V gene's germline CDR1 is WNHNN and CDR2 SYGVQD (reference sequence). CDR3 in amino acids: CASSEGAPGYNEQFF. CDR3 DNA sequence: TGCGCCAGCAGTGAGGGGGCTCCAGGGTACAATGAGCAGTTCTTC.

The table lists this clone with a few counts. The V and J genes are TRBV4-1 and TRBJ1-3, with D perhaps matching TRBD1 (6 bases). The germline V gene encodes CDR1 MGHRA and CDR2 YSYEKL. This CDR3 has 16 residues. Trimming took 3 bases from V and 1 from J, leaving 13 bases between them. CDR3 bases: TGCGCCAGCAGCCAGAGACAGGCCCAATCTGGAAACACCATATATTTT. It codes for CASSQRQAQSGNTIYF.

CDR3 nucleotide sequence: TGTGCCAGCAGTGAAGGAGTACGGAGAAATTCACCCCTCCACTTT. Its protein product is CASSEGVRRNSPLHF. The V gene is TRBV6-1, the J gene TRBJ1-6; no reliable D call. This CDR3 has 15 amino acids. The germline V gene has CDR1 MNHNS and CDR2 SASEGT. V lost 1 base to trimming and J lost 7 bases, with 11 bases between them.

Here the CDR3 reads CASRGSGYFRRTDTQYF. DNA for the CDR3: TGTGCCAGCAGGGGTAGCGGCTACTTCCGCCGAACAGATACGCAGTATTTT. The chain recombines TRBV27 with TRBJ2-3; a weak D match, TRBD2 (6 bases). The CDR3 has 17 residues. V dropped 6 bases and J dropped 3 bases, with 22 bases sitting between them. Per germline, CDR1 MNHEY and CDR2 SMNVEV (reference sequence).

The CDR3 protein is CASSLDRVEKLFF. The CDR3 nucleotides are TGTGCCAGCAGCTTAGACAGGGTTGAAAAACTGTTTTTT. This sequence joins TRBV7-9 and TRBJ1-4, with a tentative D call TRBD1 (6 bases). Germline values: CDR1 SEHNR, CDR2 FQNEAQ (reference sequence). The ends were cut back, 1 base at V and 7 bases at J, with 7 bases in the middle. The length of the CDR3 is 13 residues.

This clone was observed a single time. The rearrangement joins TRBV5-4 to TRBJ1-3; possible D gene TRBD1, 6 bases. Germline V gene sequence: CDR1 SGHNT, CDR2 YYREEE (reference sequence). V gave up 4 bases and J gave up 0 bases, with 14 bases separating them. The CDR3 is 16 amino acids. CDR3 sequence: CASSLGTPSSGNTIYF. The CDR3 DNA follows: TGTGCCAGCAGCCTAGGGACACCGAGCTCTGGAAACACCATATATTTT.

V usage is TRBV4-2 and J usage is TRBJ2-1, with 9 bases fitting TRBD2. Germline loops: CDR1 LGHNA, CDR2 YNFKEQ. This CDR3 comprises 18 residues. The ends lost 0 bases at V and 4 bases at J; junction bases unmatched: 10. CDR3 bases: TGTGCCAGCAGCCAAGAGGTTCGCGGGAGGGCCGTTTACAATGAGCAGTTCTTC. Translation: CASSQEVRGRAVYNEQFF.

V gene TRBV27 combines with J gene TRBJ1-6; tentatively, D is TRBD1 (5 bases). Between the trimmed V and J ends, which lost 2 bases and 9 bases, there was a span of 14 bases. The length of the CDR3 is 15 residues. In germline, CDR1 is MNHEY, CDR2 SMNVEV (reference sequence). The CDR3 protein is CASSLGQGTSSPLHF. In nucleotides, the CDR3 is TGTGCCAGCAGTTTAGGGCAGGGTACCTCTTCACCCCTCCACTTT.

The rearrangement uses TRBV19 and TRBJ1-4, with D perhaps TRBD1 (6 bases). Germline values: CDR1 LNHDA, CDR2 SQIVND (reference sequence). Deletions cut 6 bases from V and 0 bases from J, with 23 bases between. The CDR3 totals 19 residues. The CDR3 spells CASSPIDWTVTSTNEKLFF. The CDR3 DNA reads as TGTGCCAGTAGCCCTATTGATTGGACAGTGACCTCAACTAATGAAAAACTGTTTTTT.

The chain carries TRBV5-1 and TRBJ2-7; 10 bases match TRBD2. The DNA end is a closer match to TRBJ2-5, so the J assignment may be wrong. Per the germline V gene, CDR1 is SGHRS and CDR2 is YFSETQ. CDR3 length equals 15 residues. The CDR3 here is CASSSGGTSEETQYF. As DNA, the CDR3 is TGCGCCAGCAGCTCAGGGGGGACTAGCGAAGAGACCCAGTACTTC.

The chain employs TRBV6-1 and TRBJ1-2, with 7 positions matching TRBD1. The CDR3 is 14 residues long. Germline values: CDR1 MNHNS, CDR2 SASEGT. V trimming: 4 bases; J trimming: 3 bases; junction bases outside the gene matches: 5. As DNA, the CDR3 is TGTGCCAGCAGTGTTGGCGGGACAGACTATGGCTACACCTTC. Translating it yields CASSVGGTDYGYTF.

Only a few counts were recorded for this clone. The V call is TRBV4-1, the J call TRBJ1-1; tentatively, D is TRBD1 (5 bases). V dropped 0 bases and J dropped 4 bases, with 9 bases sitting between them. CDR3 length equals 14 residues. Germline V gene lookup returns CDR1 MGHRA and CDR2 YSYEKL. CDR3 loop: CASSQERGPTEAFF. In DNA form, the CDR3 reads TGCGCCAGCAGCCAAGAGCGGGGCCCCACTGAAGCTTTCTTT.

This clone was seen a few times. The gene calls are TRBV30 and TRBJ1-5; 9 bases agree with TRBD1. The CDR3 spans 15 residues. CDR1 is GTSNPN and CDR2 is SVGIG in the germline V gene (reference sequence). V was pared by 0 bases and J by 4 bases, with 4 bases of the junction left unmatched. The CDR3 bases are TGTGCCTGGAGTGTAGAGACAGGGGGGAATCAGCCCCAGCATTTT. This codes for CAWSVETGGNQPQHF.

This clone was detected only once. The gene calls are TRBV5-6 and TRBJ2-1; 10 bases map to TRBD1. J gave up 7 bases and V 4 bases, and 8 bases lay outside the gene matches. Germline loops: CDR1 SGHDT, CDR2 YYEEEE. This CDR3 has 15 amino acids. CDR3 nucleotide sequence: TGTGCCAGCAGCGCTATAGCGGGACAGGGGAATGAGCAGTTCTTC. Amino acid sequence: CASSAIAGQGNEQFF.

This clone was seen only once. CDR3 loop: CAISARGSATNEKLFF. In nucleotides, the CDR3 is TGTGCCATCAGTGCCCGAGGCAGTGCAACTAATGAAAAACTGTTTTTT. V gene TRBV10-3 combines with J gene TRBJ1-4; D call uncertain. Trimming cost V 4 bases and J 0 bases, with 12 bases left between them. Germline V gives CDR1 ENHRY, CDR2 SYGVKD. This CDR3 is built from 16 residues.

The chain links TRBV7-9 to TRBJ2-5, with a weak D call TRBD1 (6 bases). The DNA end is more similar to TRBJ2-7, so the J call may be wrong. The germline CDR1 and CDR2 sequences are SEHNR and FQNEAQ (reference sequence). CDR3 length: 13 residues. The CDR3 is CASSLTGPYEQYF. CDR3 in DNA: TGTGCCAGCAGCCTGACAGGACCCTACGAGCAGTACTTC.

This rearrangement joins TRBV30 to TRBJ1-2; D may be TRBD1 (6 bases). The CDR3 totals 11 residues. The germline V gene has CDR1 GTSNPN and CDR2 SVGIG (reference sequence). Deletions cut 5 bases from V and 12 bases from J, with 16 bases between. The CDR3 DNA reads as TGTGCCTGGCGTTCAGGGGATCGTCACACCTTC. This gives the protein CAWRSGDRHTF. The full variable domain, in which reference TRBV30 and TRBJ1-2 provide the parts outside the CDR3, is SQTIHQWPATLVQPVGSPLSLECTVEGTSNPNLYWYRQAAGRGLQLLFYSVGIGQISSEVPQNLSASRPQDRQFILSSKKLLLSDSGFYLCAWRSGDRHTFGSGTRLTVV.

Comments on this clone: A read error may account for a junction end that differs from germline. The chain recombines TRBV5-1 with TRBJ2-7; a possible D gene is TRBD2 (6 bases). Looked up from germline, CDR1 is SGHRS and CDR2 is YFSETQ. The CDR3 extends over 13 amino acids. The CDR3 DNA reads TGCGCCAGCAGCTTGAACCCGGGACTGGCTCAGGAGTTC. This gives the protein CASSLNPGLAQEF.

This rearrangement joins TRBV11-2 to TRBJ2-1; TRBD1 is a possible D gene (6 bases). V was trimmed by 6 bases and J by 2 bases, leaving 8 bases between them. CDR1 SGHAT and CDR2 FQNNGV come from the germline V gene. The length of the CDR3 is 13 residues. CDR3: CASRQGPYNEQFF. CDR3 sequence (DNA): TGTGCCAGCAGGCAGGGGCCCTACAATGAGCAGTTCTTC.

V usage is TRBV5-1 and J usage is TRBJ2-7, with D uncertain. V was cut by 0 bases and J by 7 bases, with 5 bases left in between. The CDR3 is 11 residues long. Germline V gene data show CDR1 as SGHRS and CDR2 as YFSETQ. The CDR3 region is CASSLEREQYF. The CDR3, as DNA: TGCGCCAGCAGCTTGGAGCGAGAGCAGTACTTC.

The V and J genes are TRBV5-1 and TRBJ1-5, with 7 bases lining up with TRBD1. The germline gives CDR1 SGHRS, CDR2 YFSETQ. J was trimmed by 4 bases and V by 3 bases; bases with no gene match: 4. CDR3 size: 14 residues. The CDR3 DNA follows: TGCGCCAGCAGCTACGGACAGGTAAATCAGCCCCAGCATTTT. Amino acid sequence: CASSYGQVNQPQHF.